This entry features one T cell receptor (beta chain) sequence. No antigen is known for it. The sample belongs to a study of shared clonotypes between healthy human individuals. Study conclusions and caveats: Naive subsets usually exceeded memory subsets in estimated richness. Sequencing depth was expected to affect clonotype sharing among donors.

Germline V gene sequence: CDR1 ENHRY, CDR2 SYGVKD. With V trimmed by 7 bases and J by 2 bases, 8 bases remained unmatched. The CDR3 spans 14 residues. The material for each subset, its genomic DNA, was split evenly across several immunoSEQ plates. The repertoire was sequenced with immunoSEQ multiplex PCR; TCRdb's copy has only in-frame clones and lacks some. The table records millions of clones, 90% to 95% of them present only once. Subsets obtained from CD4+ cells comprised CD45RA+ naive and CD45RA-negative memory cells. The chain recombines TRBV10-3 with TRBJ2-7, with 7 nucleotides matching TRBD2. Material: naive CD4+ T cells sorted from blood. Subset given: CD45RA+ positively selected. The receptor was isolated from a man in his late teens or twenties in good health. The CDR3 protein is CAITAGVNTYEQYF. CDR3 in DNA: TGTGCCATCACGGCGGGAGTGAACACCTACGAGCAGTACTTC.